Listed below are T cell receptor beta chains from one sample, sequenced in a study of siplizumab effects on memory and regulatory T cells. Sequenced by immunoSEQ multiplex PCR; TCRdb stores in-frame clones only, minus some. The profile shows about 100,000 clones, more than 85% of them singletons. Sample: CD4+ T cells sorted from blood. The receptors were sampled from a human donor in good health. Both conserved end residues are part of each CDR3. A D gene is named only where the DNA matches it firmly. Size tells how often a clone was seen (once, few, many) or the class of an expanded clone, and some rows leave it out.

size: -
D: -
V: TRBV11-3
J: TRBJ2-7
CDR3: CASSLSGLSYEQYF
DNA: TGTGCCAGCAGCTTGTCGGGACTTAGCTACGAGCAGTACTTC

size: -
D: -
V: TRBV18
J: TRBJ1-6
CDR3: CASRAPGASSYNSPLHF
DNA: TGTGCCAGCCGTGCCCCGGGCGCATCGTCCTATAATTCACCCCTCCACTTT

size: -
D: -
V: TRBV7-2
J: TRBJ2-1
CDR3: CASRYQGGEQFF
DNA: TGTGCCAGCAGGTATCAGGGTGGTGAGCAGTTCTTC

size: -
D: TRBD1
V: TRBV15
J: TRBJ1-3
CDR3: CATSRGQGAGNTIYF
DNA: TGTGCCACCAGCAGAGGACAGGGGGCTGGAAACACCATATATTTT

size: -
D: -
V: TRBV19
J: TRBJ1-1
CDR3: CASSMQGNTEAFF
DNA: TGTGCCAGTAGTATGCAGGGCAACACTGAAGCTTTCTTT

size: -
D: -
V: TRBV9
J: TRBJ2-5
CDR3: CASSVGGLETQYF
DNA: TGTGCCAGCAGCGTAGGGGGGTTGGAGACCCAGTACTTC

size: once
D: -
V: TRBV30
J: TRBJ1-3
CDR3: CAWSPQAGNTIYF
DNA: TGTGCCTGGAGTCCCCAGGCCGGAAACACCATATATTTT

size: -
D: -
V: TRBV5-1
J: TRBJ2-2
CDR3: CASSFGGTNTGELFF
DNA: TGCGCCAGCAGCTTCGGGGGAACCAACACCGGGGAGCTGTTTTTT

size: -
D: TRBD2
V: TRBV28
J: TRBJ2-3
CDR3: CASSLGSGGGAYTQYF
DNA: TGTGCCAGCAGTTTAGGTTCGGGCGGGGGGGCATATACGCAGTATTTT

size: -
D: TRBD1
V: TRBV7-6
J: TRBJ1-4
CDR3: CASSLIRGHSDEKLFF
DNA: TGTGCCAGCAGCCTAATCAGGGGGCACAGTGATGAAAAACTGTTTTTT

size: -
D: -
V: TRBV25-1
J: TRBJ1-4
CDR3: CASSGLGRGFNEKLFF
DNA: TGTGCCAGCAGTGGACTAGGGCGGGGGTTCAATGAAAAACTGTTTTTT

size: -
D: TRBD2
V: TRBV6-6
J: TRBJ2-4
CDR3: CASGTSQNIQYF
DNA: TGTGCCAGCGGGACTAGCCAAAACATTCAGTACTTC

size: -
D: -
V: TRBV28
J: TRBJ1-2
CDR3: CASGTRYGYTF
DNA: TGTGCCAGCGGGACCCGTTATGGCTACACCTTC

size: -
D: -
V: TRBV6-6
J: TRBJ2-7
CDR3: CASSPRAYEQYF
DNA: TGTGCCAGCAGTCCCCGAGCCTACGAGCAGTACTTC

size: -
D: TRBD1
V: TRBV11-3
J: TRBJ2-1
CDR3: CASSLGQGAYNEQFF
DNA: TGTGCCAGCAGCTTAGGGCAGGGGGCCTACAATGAGCAGTTCTTC

size: once
D: -
V: TRBV29-1
J: TRBJ1-1
CDR3: CSVWQGMNTEAFF
DNA: TGCAGCGTTTGGCAGGGAATGAACACTGAAGCTTTCTTT

size: -
D: TRBD2
V: TRBV30
J: TRBJ2-3
CDR3: CAAGLAEDTDTQYF
DNA: TGTGCCGCCGGACTAGCGGAGGACACAGATACGCAGTATTTT

size: -
D: TRBD1
V: TRBV5-1
J: TRBJ2-1
CDR3: CASSLGGGRDNEQFF
DNA: TGCGCCAGCAGCTTGGGAGGGGGCAGAGACAATGAGCAGTTCTTC

size: -
D: -
V: TRBV30
J: TRBJ2-3
CDR3: CAWSFGFGGRTDTQYF
DNA: TGTGCCTGGAGTTTCGGGTTTGGGGGGCGCACAGATACGCAGTATTTT

size: -
D: -
V: TRBV29-1
J: TRBJ1-2
CDR3: CSVEATLIWGYTF
DNA: TGCAGCGTTGAAGCTACCTTGATTTGGGGCTACACCTTC

size: -
D: -
V: TRBV2
J: TRBJ2-7
CDR3: CASSLRVSYEQYF
DNA: TGTGCCAGCAGTCTAAGGGTGTCCTACGAGCAGTACTTC

size: -
D: -
V: TRBV19
J: TRBJ2-3
CDR3: CASSTRESTDTQYF
DNA: TGTGCCAGTAGTACCCGGGAGTCCACAGATACGCAGTATTTT

size: once
D: TRBD2
V: TRBV4-2
J: TRBJ2-5
CDR3: CASSQGLAGGQETQYF
DNA: TGTGCCAGCAGCCAAGGACTAGCGGGGGGACAAGAGACCCAGTACTTC

size: -
D: -
V: TRBV6-6
J: TRBJ1-1
CDR3: CASSVTERNTEAFF
DNA: TGTGCCAGCAGCGTGACGGAAAGGAACACTGAAGCTTTCTTT

size: -
D: -
V: TRBV4-3
J: TRBJ2-3
CDR3: CASSQGTRQSTDTQYF
DNA: TGCGCCAGCAGCCAAGGTACACGGCAGAGCACAGATACGCAGTATTTT

size: -
D: TRBD1
V: TRBV2
J: TRBJ1-4
CDR3: CASTPAGGLEKLFF
DNA: TGTGCCAGCACCCCCGCAGGGGGCTTGGAAAAACTGTTTTTT

size: -
D: -
V: TRBV19
J: TRBJ1-5
CDR3: CASSIQGVDQPQHF
DNA: TGTGCCAGTAGTATACAAGGGGTTGATCAGCCCCAGCATTTT

size: -
D: -
V: TRBV10-3
J: TRBJ2-1
CDR3: CAISESMSGGRNEQFF
DNA: TGTGCCATCAGTGAGTCGATGTCAGGGGGGAGGAATGAGCAGTTCTTC

size: few
D: TRBD1
V: TRBV7-7
J: TRBJ2-3
CDR3: CASSPGQGFTDTQYF
DNA: TGTGCCAGCAGCCCCGGACAGGGATTCACAGATACGCAGTATTTT

size: -
D: -
V: TRBV11-2
J: TRBJ2-3
CDR3: CASSPQWSTDTQYF
DNA: TGTGCCAGCAGCCCCCAGTGGAGCACAGATACGCAGTATTTT

size: -
D: -
V: TRBV11-2
J: TRBJ1-1
CDR3: CASSLAPVNTEAFF
DNA: TGTGCCAGCAGCTTAGCTCCAGTGAACACTGAAGCTTTCTTT

size: medium-sized
D: TRBD1
V: TRBV19
J: TRBJ1-5
CDR3: CASSSQTGGQPQHF
DNA: TGTGCCAGTAGTAGCCAAACAGGGGGTCAGCCCCAGCATTTT

size: -
D: -
V: TRBV11-2
J: TRBJ1-5
CDR3: CASSLDWGNQPQHF
DNA: TGTGCCAGCAGCTTAGATTGGGGTAATCAGCCCCAGCATTTT

size: once
D: -
V: TRBV5-3
J: TRBJ2-5
CDR3: CARGYRRNQETQYF
DNA: TGTGCCAGAGGATACCGGCGGAACCAAGAGACCCAGTACTTC

size: -
D: -
V: TRBV19
J: TRBJ2-3
CDR3: CASKNRDHTDTQYF
DNA: TGTGCCAGTAAAAACAGGGACCACACAGATACGCAGTATTTT

size: -
D: TRBD1
V: TRBV28
J: TRBJ1-5
CDR3: CASSWTDRSNQPQHF
DNA: TGTGCCAGCAGTTGGACGGACAGGAGTAATCAGCCCCAGCATTTT

size: once
D: -
V: TRBV19
J: TRBJ1-2
CDR3: CASSQGTYGYTF
DNA: TGTGCCAGTAGCCAGGGGACCTATGGCTACACCTTC

size: -
D: -
V: TRBV7-9
J: TRBJ2-7
CDR3: CASSLSSLRATYEQYF
DNA: TGTGCCAGCAGCCTAAGCTCACTGAGGGCCACCTACGAGCAGTACTTC

size: -
D: -
V: TRBV9
J: TRBJ1-1
CDR3: CASSVGQGAEAFF
DNA: TGTGCCAGCAGCGTAGGACAAGGGGCTGAAGCTTTCTTT

size: -
D: -
V: TRBV27
J: TRBJ1-4
CDR3: CASSLYKGVKNEKLFF
DNA: TGTGCCAGCAGTTTATATAAGGGAGTGAAGAATGAAAAACTGTTTTTT

size: -
D: -
V: TRBV7-3
J: TRBJ1-2
CDR3: CASSPQAGAYYGYTF
DNA: TGTGCCAGCAGCCCCCAGGCGGGGGCGTACTATGGCTACACCTTC

size: -
D: TRBD1
V: TRBV5-4
J: TRBJ1-1
CDR3: CASSLGQGEVGTEAFF
DNA: TGTGCCAGCAGCTTGGGACAGGGGGAAGTTGGCACTGAAGCTTTCTTT

size: -
D: -
V: TRBV4-1
J: TRBJ2-5
CDR3: CASSQAGIGTQYF
DNA: TGCGCCAGCAGCCAAGCAGGGATCGGGACCCAGTACTTC

size: -
D: TRBD2
V: TRBV6-6
J: TRBJ2-1
CDR3: CASSYSGVYNEQFF
DNA: TGTGCCAGCAGTTACAGCGGGGTGTACAATGAGCAGTTCTTC

size: -
D: -
V: TRBV6-6
J: TRBJ2-1
CDR3: CATRGGYNEQFF
DNA: TGTGCCACAAGGGGGGGATACAATGAGCAGTTCTTC

size: -
D: TRBD1
V: TRBV11-3
J: TRBJ2-3
CDR3: CASSLGQGSTDTQYF
DNA: TGTGCCAGCAGCTTAGGACAGGGCAGCACAGATACGCAGTATTTT

size: -
D: -
V: TRBV7-2
J: TRBJ2-7
CDR3: CASSPRDKGAYEQYF
DNA: TGTGCCAGCAGCCCGCGCGACAAGGGTGCCTACGAGCAGTACTTC

size: -
D: -
V: TRBV11-2
J: TRBJ1-2
CDR3: CASSLANYGYTF
DNA: TGTGCCAGCAGCTTAGCTAACTATGGCTACACCTTC

size: -
D: -
V: TRBV11-2
J: TRBJ2-3
CDR3: CASSSIVAGTDTQYF
DNA: TGTGCCAGCAGCTCTATAGTAGCGGGCACAGATACGCAGTATTTT

size: once
D: -
V: TRBV11-2
J: TRBJ2-7
CDR3: CASSPQTVYEQYF
DNA: TGTGCCAGCAGCCCCCAGACAGTATACGAGCAGTACTTC

size: -
D: -
V: TRBV19
J: TRBJ1-1
CDR3: CASKLAGLSTEAFF
DNA: TGTGCCAGTAAGCTCGCGGGGTTGAGCACTGAAGCTTTCTTT

size: -
D: -
V: TRBV21-1
J: TRBJ2-7
CDR3: CASSRRGLAGTYEQYF
DNA: TGTGCCAGCAGCCGCCGGGGACTAGCGGGGACCTACGAGCAGTACTTC

size: -
D: TRBD1
V: TRBV7-9
J: TRBJ2-2
CDR3: CASSPGQGRGTGELFF
DNA: TGTGCCAGCAGCCCAGGACAGGGACGAGGCACCGGGGAGCTGTTTTTT

size: -
D: -
V: TRBV30
J: TRBJ1-5
CDR3: CAWSVGPSNQPQHF
DNA: TGTGCCTGGAGTGTGGGACCGAGCAATCAGCCCCAGCATTTT

size: -
D: -
V: TRBV6-1
J: TRBJ1-2
CDR3: CAVEGGRNYGYTF
DNA: TGTGCCGTCGAAGGCGGACGGAACTATGGCTACACCTTC